A single TCR beta chain is shown here with its context. This sample stems from a study of blood T cell repertoires in COVID-19. About the research overall: COVID-19 samples from acute and convalescent phases originated in the United States, Italy and Spain. From T cells, B-cell-depleted T cells, or PBMCs came the material, which was cDNA or gDNA.

Those enrolled, adults aged roughly 18 to 90 years, came from around 25 US areas. The study assigned cohorts using participant-reported clinical history. The length of the CDR3 is 16 residues. Looked up from germline, CDR1 is LNHNV and CDR2 is YYDKDF (reference sequence). Trimming cost V 0 bases and J 6 bases, with 16 bases left between them. Generated by immunoSEQ multiplex PCR, the TCRdb table keeps only in-frame clones and is missing some. This sample has under 250,000 clones, with 65% to 85% found just once. The genes are TRBV15 and TRBJ2-3; a weak D match, TRBD1 (5 bases). The source is a young man with acute COVID-19. Sequencing was performed on PBMCs or T cells enriched from blood (not recorded which). DNA of the CDR3: TGTGCCACCAGCAGAGAGTCGCGGTGGACAATGGATACGCAGTATTTT. Protein: CATSRESRWTMDTQYF.